Sequencing of this T cell receptor beta chain was carried out in a study of prognosis after radiotherapy for stage I lung cancer (dated by TCRdb to the early 2020s). About the full investigation: Between early 2018 and 2019, 15 to 20 stage I NSCLC patients were enrolled in Nanjing, China. Patients with newly diagnosed primary stage I lung tumors numbered over 13, with five others having oligometastatic NSCLC after surgical resection of the primary tumor. All patients were regarded as medically inoperable, because of comorbidities in 11 to 12 patients and refusal of surgery in roughly 7 patients. The cohort was made up of about 13 men and more than five women, with a median age of around 74 years and an age range of 53 to 84 years. About twelve patients had adenocarcinoma and seven had squamous cell carcinoma as the tumor histology. SBRT was given in 3 to 5 fractions with a biologically effective dose of at least 100 Gy, using image-guided IMRT or VMAT. Concurrent therapy was not administered to any patient alongside SBRT. Four of the 19 patients developed distant metastases after SBRT, at a median of roughly seven months; the other 15 showed no significant progression. This study profiled peripheral blood TCR beta repertoires from stage I NSCLC patients before and after stereotactic body radiotherapy and linked the repertoires to distant failure. For each of the roughly 19 patients, one blood sample was taken before SBRT and one after, so the study sequenced around 40 samples in total.

The V and J ends are trimmed by 1 base and 9 bases, leaving 22 bases between them. From its cysteine to its phenylalanine, the CDR3 spans 17 amino acids. Only the CDR3 part of the read is kept: 51 bases, read in frame from the first base. CDR1 and CDR2 were assigned from the germline V gene as SGHAT and FQNNGV. No patient had a history of other malignancies or prior chemotherapy or radiotherapy, and all had node-negative disease on CT and PET/CT. At each of two time points, roughly 5.7 milliliters of peripheral venous blood were collected into EDTA tubes. PBMCs were isolated by Ficoll-Paque Plus density-gradient centrifugation. Right after collection, samples were placed at -80 degrees C and kept there until analysis. The paper as a whole reports these results and caveats: TRBV and TRBJ usage frequencies reportedly varied with metastasis status, involving two V genes at baseline and fewer than 10 V and two J genes after SBRT. Post-SBRT Shannon entropy and its change from baseline were lower in patients who developed distant metastases; baseline Shannon entropy was not associated with metastases. All reported P values were unadjusted for multiple comparisons. Whether the expanded TCR clones were tumor-specific was not determined. After SBRT, the count of unique TCR clones dropped from a median of approximately 10,000 beforehand to approximately 7,100 afterward (Wilcoxon paired P=0.011). The small cohort and short follow-up limited the study, so independent validation of the findings is needed.

The TCR beta CDR3 region was amplified from genomic DNA by two rounds of multiplex PCR. In the first PCR round, primers specific to each TRBV and TRBJ gene were used, and the primer sequences were filed in Chinese patent CN105087789A. Universal primers were used in the second round of PCR. The Roche High Pure PCR Template Preparation Kit was used to extract genomic DNA from frozen PBMCs. An Illumina HiSeq 3000 was used to sequence the libraries paired-end with 151 bp reads. In the original analysis: CutAdapt was used to remove raw reads lacking the multiplex PCR primer sequences. High-quality paired reads were merged into contigs with PEAR. MiXCR assigned TRB V, D and J gene segments to each contig by aligning to reference sequences. To remove sequencing errors, CDR3 sequences were clustered according to base quality and sequence similarity. Diversity was measured as Shannon entropy normalized by the natural log of productive TCR sequence number. Clonality was defined as one minus Shannon entropy divided by the natural log of the number of unique clonotypes. Progression-free survival cut-offs for repertoire metrics were chosen using the Youden index of ROC curves, with analyses run in R 3.5.3. TCRdb redid the processing of the public reads, applying fastp at Q25 and MiXCR, and retained in-frame beta chains. Every distinct CDR3 protein forms one entry, paired with its most common genes and DNA. TCRdb, not the authors, supplied the V and J calls. Counted in this sample were about 13,000 distinct CDR3 sequences; 30% to 40% of them appeared once. The ten largest clones add up to 25% to 35% of the sample.

This clonotype showed up many times. Its target antigen remains unknown. No much larger clonotype is one base removed from it; base qualities were not supplied. The sample here was PBMCs, taken before or after stereotactic body radiation therapy (not recorded which). The chain employs TRBV11-2 and TRBJ2-1; the D segment could be TRBD2, given 7 matching bases. The clonotype was recovered from a donor at least 50 years old with non-small cell lung cancer. The sequence in DNA is TGTGCCAGCAGCTTAGCATTAAGGGGGAGGGCCGTTGGTGAGCAGTTCTTC. This yields the protein CASSLALRGRAVGEQFF. The full variable domain, with segments outside the CDR3 supplied by the reference TRBV11-2 and TRBJ2-1 proteins, appears as EAGVAQSPRYKIIEKRQSVAFWCNPISGHATLYWYQQILGQGPKLLIQFQNNGVVDDSQLPKDRFSAERLKGVDSTLKIQPAKLEDSAVYLCASSLALRGRAVGEQFFGPGTRLTVL.